These 22 T cell receptor beta chains were all obtained from the same sample, sequenced in a study of cytomegalovirus exposure and HLA in healthy donors. 60 Vbeta and 13 Jbeta primers were used in PCR. Clones were sequenced by immunoSEQ multiplex PCR, and TCRdb holds only the in-frame ones, with some missing. The repertoire holds 150,000 or so clones, with about 74% as singletons. Sample: PBMCs. These receptors were obtained from a man aged 18 to 29 in good health and CMV-seropositive.

The chain recombines TRBV13 with TRBJ2-1; 8 positions match TRBD2. V lost 0 bases to trimming and J lost 6 bases; unmatched junction nucleotides: 7. CDR1 and CDR2 (germline): PRHDT, FYEKMQ (reference sequence). This CDR3 contains 16 residues. CDR3: CASSLGDLAGLNEQFF. In nucleotides, the CDR3 is TGTGCCAGCAGCTTAGGTGACCTAGCGGGCCTCAATGAGCAGTTCTTC.

The chain recombines TRBV18 with TRBJ2-7, with a weak D call TRBD2 (6 bases). Germline V gene lookup returns CDR1 KGHSH and CDR2 LQKENI. Trimming removed 0 bases from V and 6 bases from J, with 12 bases in between. The CDR3 consists of 14 residues. CDR3 coding DNA: TGTGCCAGCTCACCACCCGGAGGGAGTGGCGAGCAGTACTTC. Protein sequence: CASSPPGGSGEQYF.

The rearrangement links TRBV7-9 to TRBJ1-2; 12 bases fit TRBD1. CDR3 length equals 15 residues. J lost 7 bases, V lost 0 bases, and 3 bases had no gene match. Germline CDR1 is SEHNR and CDR2 is FQNEAQ (reference sequence). The DNA of the CDR3 is TGTGCCAGCAGCTTAGCGGGGACAGGGGGCGCTGGCTACACCTTC. Its translation is CASSLAGTGGAGYTF.

CDR3 loop: CASSLRLAGGDTQYF. The CDR3 DNA reads as TGTGCCAGCAGTTTAAGACTAGCGGGAGGAGATACGCAGTATTTT. This rearrangement joins TRBV9 to TRBJ2-3; 13 bases agree with TRBD2. The CDR3 has 15 residues. Losses at the gene ends were 5 bases for V and 5 bases for J; bases not matched to a gene: 5. In germline, CDR1 is SGDLS, CDR2 YYNGEE.

This clone has only a few counts. The chain is built from TRBV29-1 and TRBJ2-2, with D perhaps matching TRBD2 (7 bases). V lost 4 bases and J 5 bases, leaving 11 bases between the germline ends. The CDR3 spans 13 residues. Germline lookup yields CDR1 SQVTM and CDR2 ANQGSEA. The CDR3 DNA follows: TGCAGCGTTGTCAGGGGAGGGACCGGGGAGCTGTTTTTT. Translation gives CSVVRGGTGELFF.

V and J are TRBV2 and TRBJ1-1; D unresolved. Germline V lookup: CDR1 SNHLY, CDR2 FYNNEI. The length of the CDR3 is 14 residues. V lost 0 bases and J 7 bases, leaving 12 bases between the germline ends. The CDR3 DNA follows: TGTGCCAGCAGTGAAGCAAGCGGGATCAGTGAAGCTTTCTTT. As protein: CASSEASGISEAFF.

This chain uses TRBV27 with TRBJ1-1; 8 positions agree with TRBD1. V trimming: 5 bases; J trimming: 8 bases; junction bases outside the gene matches: 4. Per germline, CDR1 MNHEY and CDR2 SMNVEV (reference sequence). The CDR3 consists of 12 residues. The CDR3 bases are TGTGCCAGCAGTCCTAACAGGGGGGAAGCTTTCTTT. It is translated as CASSPNRGEAFF.

The V and J genes are TRBV7-9 and TRBJ1-4; tentatively, D is TRBD1 (5 bases). This CDR3 spans 18 amino acids. Germline V lookup: CDR1 SEHNR, CDR2 FQNEAQ (reference sequence). V lost 5 bases to trimming and J lost 0 bases, with 19 bases between them. The CDR3 DNA is TGTGCCAGCAGCCCCTGGGACGGGGGTACGGCAACTAATGAAAAACTGTTTTTT. As protein: CASSPWDGGTATNEKLFF.

This chain connects TRBV5-4 to TRBJ2-2, with D possibly being TRBD1 (5 bases). There are 14 residues in the CDR3. V gave up 4 bases and J gave up 4 bases, with 11 bases separating them. The germline V gene has CDR1 SGHNT and CDR2 YYREEE (reference sequence). CDR3 in amino acids: CASSPPGITGELFF. The CDR3 coding sequence is TGTGCCAGCAGCCCACCAGGGATCACCGGGGAGCTGTTTTTT.

The genes are TRBV5-1 and TRBJ1-1; no clear D gene. The CDR3 is made up of 13 amino acids. Trimming removed 4 bases from V and 3 bases from J, with 10 bases in between. Per the germline V gene, CDR1 is SGHRS and CDR2 is YFSETQ. CDR3 DNA: TGCGCCAGCAGCCCGTTGAGTTACACTGAAGCTTTCTTT. Protein: CASSPLSYTEAFF.

There are a few counts of this clone. The J gene is TRBJ1-4, the V gene TRBV28; a possible D gene is TRBD1 (6 bases). The CDR3 is 16 amino acids. Germline assignment: CDR1 MDHEN and CDR2 SYDVKM. V was trimmed by 4 bases and J by 8 bases, leaving 20 bases between them. The CDR3 nucleotides read TGTGCCAGCAGTTCCTTCTTAGACAGGTTGAAAGAAAAACTGTTTTTT. This codes for CASSSFLDRLKEKLFF.

The chain recombines TRBV6-5 with TRBJ1-1; D not resolved. The germline gives CDR1 MNHEY, CDR2 SVGAGI. The germline V and J ends were trimmed by 5 bases and 5 bases, with 18 bases remaining between them. The CDR3 totals 15 residues. The CDR3 protein is CASSHRHRAGTEAFF. In DNA form, the CDR3 reads TGTGCCAGCAGTCATCGACACCGGGCGGGAACTGAAGCTTTCTTT.

This clone occurred a few times. The identical CDR3 is also encoded by other nucleotide sequences in the sample. The J gene is TRBJ2-7, the V gene TRBV7-2; tentative D call: TRBD2 (6 bases). Germline V gene data show CDR1 as SGHTA and CDR2 as FQGNSA. Trimming took 4 bases from V and 7 from J, leaving 8 bases between them. The CDR3 has 11 residues. CDR3 in amino acids: CASSSRGEQYF. The CDR3 DNA reads TGTGCCAGCAGCTCCCGGGGGGAGCAGTACTTC.

The sample holds one count of this clone. The chain joins TRBV9 to TRBJ1-4; 7 bases match TRBD1. Germline CDR1 is SGDLS and CDR2 is YYNGEE. CDR3 length: 14 amino acids. V gave up 1 base and J gave up 6 bases; unmatched junction bases: 3. CDR3 sequence: CASSVRGLDEKLFF. CDR3 sequence (DNA): TGTGCCAGCAGCGTAAGGGGGCTTGATGAAAAACTGTTTTTT.

This clone has just one count. The gene calls are TRBV9 and TRBJ2-6, with unresolved D. This CDR3 contains 15 residues. Germline V CDR1 and CDR2: SGDLS, YYNGEE. Between the trimmed V and J ends, which lost 4 bases and 3 bases, there was a span of 11 bases. The CDR3: CASSSTLNGANVLTF. CDR3 sequence (DNA): TGTGCCAGCAGCTCTACGCTAAATGGGGCCAACGTCCTGACTTTC.

This chain joins TRBV19 and TRBJ1-4; D perhaps matches TRBD1 (5 bases). CDR3 length: 14 amino acids. The germline V and J ends were trimmed by 3 bases and 7 bases, with 12 bases remaining between them. Germline loops: CDR1 LNHDA, CDR2 SQIVND (reference sequence). The CDR3 DNA sequence: TGTGCCAGTAGTATCTTCAGGGCTTCTGAAAAACTGTTTTTT. As protein: CASSIFRASEKLFF.

This clone was found once. The chain recombines TRBV6-4 with TRBJ2-2; possibly TRBD2 for D (5 bases). Germline V gene data show CDR1 as MRHNA and CDR2 as SNTAGT. The CDR3 extends over 13 amino acids. Trimming cost V 3 bases and J 7 bases, with 9 bases left between them. The CDR3 sequence: CASSERALGELFF. The CDR3 DNA reads TGTGCCAGCAGTGAGAGGGCACTCGGGGAGCTGTTTTTT.

V and J are TRBV18 and TRBJ1-4, with a weak D call TRBD1 (5 bases). Germline assignment: CDR1 KGHSH and CDR2 LQKENI. The CDR3 has 14 residues. V was clipped by 0 bases and J by 7 bases, with 9 bases between them. CDR3 nucleotides: TGTGCCAGCTCACCACCCCTCGGGGGTGAAAAACTGTTTTTT. It yields the protein CASSPPLGGEKLFF.

There are a few counts of this clone. The J gene is TRBJ1-1, the V gene TRBV6-6; no clear D gene. This CDR3 region has 13 residues. Germline CDR1 and CDR2: MNHNY and SVGAGI (reference sequence). Between the trimmed V and J ends, which lost 0 bases and 5 bases, there was a span of 7 bases. The CDR3, as DNA: TGTGCCAGCAGTTACTCGGAGGTTACTGAAGCTTTCTTT. Residues: CASSYSEVTEAFF.

The V call is TRBV30, the J call TRBJ1-6; TRBD1 is a possible D gene (6 bases). Germline values: CDR1 GTSNPN, CDR2 SVGIG (reference sequence). With 1 base removed from V and 8 bases from J, the gap between germline ends came to 18 bases. The CDR3 has 16 amino acids. The CDR3 loop reads CAWSGTGMRWDSPLHF. Here the CDR3 DNA reads TGTGCCTGGAGTGGTACAGGGATGAGGTGGGATTCACCCCTCCACTTT.

The rearrangement links TRBV7-2 to TRBJ1-2; D ambiguous. Trimming removed 1 base at V and 4 bases at J, with 10 bases between. Per the germline V gene, CDR1 is SGHTA and CDR2 is FQGNSA. The CDR3 runs to 14 residues. The CDR3 coding sequence is TGTGCCAGCAGCTTAGAGCCGCAAAGCTATGGCTACACCTTC. Its protein is CASSLEPQSYGYTF.

About this clone itself: Other DNA sequences of this sample code for an identical CDR3. This chain links TRBV7-2 with TRBJ1-5, with D perhaps matching TRBD1 (5 bases). CDR1 is SGHTA, CDR2 FQGNSA, per germline. The CDR3 contains 15 residues. V dropped 4 bases and J dropped 2 bases, with 12 bases sitting between them. The CDR3 loop reads CASSSLGGGNQPQHF. Here the CDR3 DNA reads TGTGCCAGCAGCTCCCTGGGAGGGGGCAATCAGCCCCAGCATTTT.